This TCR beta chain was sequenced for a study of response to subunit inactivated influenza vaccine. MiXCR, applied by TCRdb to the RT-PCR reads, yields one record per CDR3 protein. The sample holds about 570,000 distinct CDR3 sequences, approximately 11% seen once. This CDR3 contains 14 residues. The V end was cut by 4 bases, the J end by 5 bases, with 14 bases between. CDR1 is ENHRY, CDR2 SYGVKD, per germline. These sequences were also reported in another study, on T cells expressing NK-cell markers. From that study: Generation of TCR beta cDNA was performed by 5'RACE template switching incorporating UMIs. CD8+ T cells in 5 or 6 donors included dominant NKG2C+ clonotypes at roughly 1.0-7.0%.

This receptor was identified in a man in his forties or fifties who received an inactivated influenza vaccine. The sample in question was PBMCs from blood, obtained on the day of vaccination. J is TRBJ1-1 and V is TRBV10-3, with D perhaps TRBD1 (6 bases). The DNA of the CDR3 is TGTGCCATCAGTGGGCAGGGGATGGGTACTGAAGCTTTCTTT. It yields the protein CAISGQGMGTEAFF.